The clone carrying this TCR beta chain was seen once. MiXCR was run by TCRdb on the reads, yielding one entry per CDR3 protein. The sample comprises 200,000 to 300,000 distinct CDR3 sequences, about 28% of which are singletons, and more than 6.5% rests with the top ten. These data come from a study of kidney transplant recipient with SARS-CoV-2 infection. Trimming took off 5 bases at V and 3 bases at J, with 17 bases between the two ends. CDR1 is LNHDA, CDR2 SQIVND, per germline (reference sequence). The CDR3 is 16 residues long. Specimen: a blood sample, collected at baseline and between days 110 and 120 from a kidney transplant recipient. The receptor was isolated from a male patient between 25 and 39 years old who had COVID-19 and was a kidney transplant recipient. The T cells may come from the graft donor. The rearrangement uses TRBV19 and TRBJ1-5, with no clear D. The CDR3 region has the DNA TGTGCCAGTAGTGGTGGAACCGACCCCGCCAATCAGCCCCAGCATTTT. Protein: CASSGGTDPANQPQHF. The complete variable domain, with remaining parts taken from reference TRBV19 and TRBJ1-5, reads DGGITQSPKYLFRKEGQNVTLSCEQNLNHDAMYWYRQDPGQGLRLIYYSQIVNDFQKGDIAEGYSVSREKKESFPLTVTSAQKNPTAFYLCASSGGTDPANQPQHFGDGTRLSIL.